The following is a T cell receptor beta chain sequence with its context. Its antigen is as yet unknown. The sample belongs to a study of T cells after yellow fever vaccination. The overall study: It was SMART-Seq v4 Ultra Low Input that prepared the fractions with low cell numbers.

Whole-study findings and limits: Peak timing came faster in the weaker secondary response, day 5 versus 15. Most primary-vaccination clones recurred post-booster (under 98% CD4, roughly 90% CD8).

This CDR3 has 15 residues. Losses at the gene ends were 5 bases for V and 0 bases for J; bases not matched to a gene: 6. Per germline, CDR1 SEHNR and CDR2 FQNEAQ (reference sequence). Each CDR3 protein gets one entry after TCRdb re-called the 5' RACE reads with MiXCR. The repertoire holds 200,000 to 300,000 distinct CDR3 sequences, with about an eighth as singletons. This TCR was recovered from a man aged 30 to 45 who received the YFV17D yellow fever vaccine. The rearrangement joins TRBV7-9 to TRBJ2-5, with 7 bases lining up with TRBD1. Sequenced material: CD4+ T cells sorted from PBMCs, taken 45 days after the yellow fever booster vaccination. CDR3 nucleotide sequence: TGTGCCAGCAGCCCTGGGACAGAAGACCAAGAGACCCAGTACTTC. It yields the protein CASSPGTEDQETQYF.